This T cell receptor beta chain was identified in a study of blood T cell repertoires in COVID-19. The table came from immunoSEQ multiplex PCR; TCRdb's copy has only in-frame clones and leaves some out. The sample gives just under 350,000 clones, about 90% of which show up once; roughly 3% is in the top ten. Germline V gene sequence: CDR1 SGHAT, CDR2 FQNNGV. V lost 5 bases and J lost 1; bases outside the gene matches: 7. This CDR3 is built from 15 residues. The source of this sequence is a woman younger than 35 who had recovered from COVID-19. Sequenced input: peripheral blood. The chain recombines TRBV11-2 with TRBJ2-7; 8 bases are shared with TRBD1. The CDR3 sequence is CASSPRQGSSYEQYV. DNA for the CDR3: TGTGCCAGCAGCCCAAGACAGGGGTCATCCTACGAGCAGTACGTC.